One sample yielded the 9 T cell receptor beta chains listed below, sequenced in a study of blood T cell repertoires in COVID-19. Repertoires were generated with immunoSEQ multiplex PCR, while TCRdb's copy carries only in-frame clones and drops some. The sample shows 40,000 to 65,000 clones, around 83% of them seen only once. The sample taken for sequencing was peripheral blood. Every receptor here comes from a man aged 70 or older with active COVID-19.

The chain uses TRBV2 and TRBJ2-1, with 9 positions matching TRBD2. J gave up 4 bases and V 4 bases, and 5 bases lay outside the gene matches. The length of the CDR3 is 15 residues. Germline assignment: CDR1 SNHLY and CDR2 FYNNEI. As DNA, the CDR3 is TGTGCCAGCAGTGGAGGAGCGGGGGGTTACAATGAGCAGTTCTTC. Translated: CASSGGAGGYNEQFF. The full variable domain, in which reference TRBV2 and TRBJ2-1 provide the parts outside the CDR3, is EPEVTQTPSHQVTQMGQEVILRCVPISNHLYFYWYRQILGQKVEFLVSFYNNEISEKSEIFDDQFSVERPDGSNFTLKIRSTKLEDSAMYFCASSGGAGGYNEQFFGPGTRLTVL.

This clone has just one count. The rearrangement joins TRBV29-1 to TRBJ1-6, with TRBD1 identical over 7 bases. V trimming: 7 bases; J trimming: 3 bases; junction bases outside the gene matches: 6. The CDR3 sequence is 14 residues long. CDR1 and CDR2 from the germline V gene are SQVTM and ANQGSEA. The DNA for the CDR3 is TGCAGCGCCCGGGCAGGGGGCTATAATTCACCCCTCCACTTT. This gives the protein CSARAGGYNSPLHF.

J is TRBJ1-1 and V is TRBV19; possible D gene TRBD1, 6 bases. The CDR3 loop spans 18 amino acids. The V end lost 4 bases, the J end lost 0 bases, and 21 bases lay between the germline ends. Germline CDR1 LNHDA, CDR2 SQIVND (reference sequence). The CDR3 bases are TGTGCCAGTAGTACCCAGACAGGTACTTTAGGGGTGAACACTGAAGCTTTCTTT. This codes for CASSTQTGTLGVNTEAFF.

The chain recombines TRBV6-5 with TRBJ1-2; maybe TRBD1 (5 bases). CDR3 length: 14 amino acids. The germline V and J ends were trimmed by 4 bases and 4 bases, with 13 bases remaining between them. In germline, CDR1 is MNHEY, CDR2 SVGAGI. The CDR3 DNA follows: TGTGCCAGCAGTTTAGGAGGGGATGCCTATGGCTACACCTTC. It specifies CASSLGGDAYGYTF.

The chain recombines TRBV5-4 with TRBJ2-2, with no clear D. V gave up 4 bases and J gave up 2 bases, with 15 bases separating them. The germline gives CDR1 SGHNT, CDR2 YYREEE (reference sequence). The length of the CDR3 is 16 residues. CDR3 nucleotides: TGTGCCAGCAGCCCTATAGCCAACGGTAACACCGGGGAGCTGTTTTTT. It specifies CASSPIANGNTGELFF.

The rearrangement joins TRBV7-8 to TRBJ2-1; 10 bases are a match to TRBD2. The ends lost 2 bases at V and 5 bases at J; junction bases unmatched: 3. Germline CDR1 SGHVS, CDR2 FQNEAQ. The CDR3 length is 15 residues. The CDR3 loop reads CASSLSGGANNEQFF. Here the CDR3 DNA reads TGTGCCAGCAGCTTAAGCGGGGGGGCGAACAATGAGCAGTTCTTC.

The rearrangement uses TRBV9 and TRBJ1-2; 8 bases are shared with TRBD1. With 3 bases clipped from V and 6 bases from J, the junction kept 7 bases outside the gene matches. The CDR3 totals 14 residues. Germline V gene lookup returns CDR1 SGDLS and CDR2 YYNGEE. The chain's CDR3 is CASSGIGQGNGYTF. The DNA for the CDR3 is TGTGCCAGCAGCGGTATCGGACAGGGAAATGGCTACACCTTC. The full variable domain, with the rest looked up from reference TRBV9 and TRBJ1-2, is DSGVTQTPKHLITATGQRVTLRCSPRSGDLSVYWYQQSLDQGLQFLIQYYNGEERAKGNILERFSAQQFPDLHSELNLSSLELGDSALYFCASSGIGQGNGYTFGSGTRLTVV.

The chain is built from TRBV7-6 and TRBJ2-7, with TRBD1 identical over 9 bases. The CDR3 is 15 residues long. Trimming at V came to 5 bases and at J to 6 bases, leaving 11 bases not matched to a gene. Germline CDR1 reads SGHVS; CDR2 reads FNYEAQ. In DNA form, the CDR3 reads TGTGCCAGCAGCCCGAGTGTTGTGGACAGGGGCGAGCAGTACTTC. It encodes CASSPSVVDRGEQYF.

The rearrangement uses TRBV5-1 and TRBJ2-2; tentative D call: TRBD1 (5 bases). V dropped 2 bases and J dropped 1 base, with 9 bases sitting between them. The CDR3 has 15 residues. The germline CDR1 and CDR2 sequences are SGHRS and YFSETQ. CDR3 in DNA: TGCGCCAGCAGCTTAACCACAGGGAACACCGGGGAGCTGTTTTTT. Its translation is CASSLTTGNTGELFF.